This section outlines one TCR beta chain sequence together with its context. The identical CDR3 is also encoded by other nucleotide sequences in the sample. The data were taken from a study of blood T cell repertoires in COVID-19. Study-wide background: Donors in the United States, Italy and Spain gave samples during acute or convalescent COVID-19.

The CDR3 runs 15 residues. Trimming took 2 bases from V and 0 from J, leaving 8 bases between them. Germline lookup yields CDR1 MNHNS and CDR2 SASEGT. Per the original methods: Reference gene primer amplification in the assay estimated nucleated cell counts. The protocol was immunoSEQ multiplex PCR, while the TCRdb copy is restricted to in-frame clones and leaves out a portion. Clonal size and the V and J genes are those of that table, whereas D and trimming came from the DNA. The data show more than 80,000 clones, with around nine tenths seen just once and 4% to 5.5% held by the top ten. The chain uses TRBV6-1 and TRBJ1-5; D is uncertain. This clonotype originated in a man aged 40-49 years with acute or convalescent COVID-19. Sequencing was done on a sample of peripheral blood. CDR3 loop: CASSETVISNQPQHF. DNA for the CDR3: TGTGCCAGCAGTGAAACAGTAATTAGCAATCAGCCCCAGCATTTT.